The T cell receptor (beta chain) under discussion was sequenced for a study of PD-1 blockade in classical Hodgkin lymphoma. The wider study: Patients had nivolumab dosed at 3 mg/kg, delivered intravenously every 2 weeks.

The table came from immunoSEQ multiplex PCR; TCRdb's copy has only in-frame clones and leaves some out. Of about 110,000 clones in the sample, 80% to 90% were seen once. The germline gives CDR1 SGHNT, CDR2 YYREEE (reference sequence). Unmatched junction bases numbered 2, after V lost 3 bases and J lost 2 bases. The CDR3 contains 15 residues. Points from the study as a whole: Newly diagnosed patients were reported to start with lower TCR diversity than healthy donors. Patients who initiated nivolumab within 1 year of ASCT were excluded.

Note on this clone: The antigen is not known.

Each and every patient relapsed after autologous stem cell transplantation, and patients got differing brentuximab vedotin exposure. The clonotype was recovered from a human donor with classical Hodgkin lymphoma. The rearrangement links TRBV5-4 to TRBJ2-3, with 11 bases aligning to TRBD2. Sequences were derived from peripheral blood mononuclear cells (PBMCs), sampled before the second cycle of nivolumab. CDR3 nucleotides: TGTGCCAGCAGCTCGGGACTAGCGGACACAGATACGCAGTATTTT. Its translation: CASSSGLADTDTQYF.